Listed below are T cell receptor beta chains from one sample, sequenced in a study of blood T cell repertoires in COVID-19. Assay: immunoSEQ multiplex PCR; the TCRdb copy retains only in-frame clones and omits some. The data show around 70,000 clones, about four fifths seen once. Sequencing used peripheral blood. The receptors were sampled from a man aged 65 to 79 with acute or convalescent COVID-19. Each CDR3 is given with its conserved first and last residue. D genes are given only for firm matches. Not every row has a clone size; where given, it reads once, few, many or a size class.

size | J | D | V | CDR3 | DNA
. | TRBJ2-7 | TRBD1 | TRBV28 | CASGSSGQGPVGVRF | TGTGCCAGCGGGTCGTCGGGACAGGGGCCTGTCGGTGTGAGGTTC
. | TRBJ2-5 | . | TRBV18 | CASSPSFSSETQYF | TGTGCCAGCTCACCTAGCTTTTCTTCAGAGACCCAGTACTTC
few | TRBJ1-1 | . | TRBV4-1 | CASSQGWRGRFMNTEAFF | TGCGCCAGCAGCCAAGGCTGGCGGGGGAGATTTATGAACACTGAAGCTTTCTTT
. | TRBJ2-7 | TRBD2 | TRBV25-1 | CASSEGLTDEQYF | TGTGCCAGCAGTGAGGGACTAACCGACGAGCAGTACTTC
few | TRBJ2-1 | TRBD2 | TRBV9 | CASSPPGGTHRNEQFF | TGTGCCAGCAGCCCTCCGGGAGGGACTCACAGAAATGAGCAGTTCTTC
. | TRBJ2-7 | TRBD1 | TRBV27 | CASSDILGTGAEEQYF | TGTGCCAGCAGTGATATTCTGGGGACAGGGGCGGAAGAGCAGTACTTC
. | TRBJ2-1 | . | TRBV12-3/TRBV12-4 | CASRRENNEQFF | TGTGCCAGCAGGCGGGAAAACAATGAGCAGTTCTTC
. | TRBJ2-7 | . | TRBV7-9 | CASSPPDSLYEQYF | TGTGCCAGCAGCCCCCCGGACAGTCTCTACGAGCAGTACTTC
. | TRBJ2-7 | TRBD1 | TRBV19 | CASSPQGDSYEQYF | TGTGCCAGTAGTCCTCAGGGGGACTCCTACGAGCAGTACTTC
once | TRBJ1-6 | TRBD1 | TRBV7-8 | CASSSRTGESPLHF | TGTGCCAGCAGCTCCCGGACAGGGGAATCGCCCCTCCACTTT
. | TRBJ1-5 | . | TRBV28 | CASSLWSQPQHF | TGTGCCAGCAGTTTATGGAGTCAGCCCCAGCATTTT
. | TRBJ2-3 | . | TRBV4-1 | CASSPSPTSFGTDTQYF | TGCGCCAGCAGCCCGAGTCCGACTAGTTTCGGCACAGATACGCAGTATTTT
. | TRBJ2-5 | . | TRBV7-8 | CASSLGATKETQYF | TGTGCCAGCAGCTTAGGAGCAACCAAAGAGACCCAGTACTTC
. | TRBJ2-1 | . | TRBV25-1 | CASSERGNEQFF | TGTGCCAGCAGTGAAAGGGGAAATGAGCAGTTCTTC
. | TRBJ2-5 | TRBD2 | TRBV13 | CASSPGTSGTQETQYF | TGTGCCAGCAGCCCAGGGACTAGCGGGACTCAAGAGACCCAGTACTTC
. | TRBJ2-1 | TRBD1 | TRBV10-3 | CAISEVKGAANEQFF | TGTGCCATCAGTGAGGTGAAGGGGGCGGCCAATGAGCAGTTCTTC
. | TRBJ1-1 | TRBD1 | TRBV6-1 | CASSAFQDRSNTEAFF | TGTGCCAGCAGTGCCTTTCAGGACAGGTCGAACACTGAAGCTTTCTTT
. | TRBJ2-1 | . | TRBV19 | CASRWAHEQFF | TGTGCCAGTAGATGGGCGCATGAGCAGTTCTTC
. | TRBJ2-7 | . | TRBV14 | CASSQDYSSYEQYF | TGTGCCAGCAGCCAAGATTACAGCTCCTACGAGCAGTACTTC
. | TRBJ2-7 | TRBD1 | TRBV19 | CASRRGQGPGYEQYF | TGTGCCAGTAGGCGGGGACAGGGGCCCGGGTACGAGCAGTACTTC
. | TRBJ1-2 | TRBD1 | TRBV5-1 | CASSPTGGGYGYTF | TGCGCCAGCAGCCCTACAGGGGGCGGCTATGGCTACACCTTC
. | TRBJ2-5 | TRBD2 | TRBV14 | CASSQRKREGRGETQYF | TGTGCCAGCAGCCAAAGGAAGCGGGAGGGCCGGGGTGAGACCCAGTACTTC
once | TRBJ2-7 | . | TRBV6-5 | CASSQTGNYEQYF | TGTGCCAGCAGTCAAACAGGGAACTACGAGCAGTACTTC
. | TRBJ1-4 | . | TRBV29-1 | CSVEDGWGGSEKLFF | TGCAGCGTTGAAGATGGGTGGGGGGGAAGTGAAAAACTGTTTTTT
. | TRBJ2-2 | . | TRBV11-3 | CASSLGGGINGELFF | TGTGCCAGCAGCTTAGGCGGCGGGATTAACGGGGAGCTGTTTTTT
. | TRBJ2-2 | TRBD1 | TRBV2 | CASSVDRVDTGELFF | TGTGCCAGCAGCGTCGACAGGGTCGACACCGGGGAGCTGTTTTTT
few | TRBJ2-3 | TRBD1 | TRBV18 | CASSPGTGVADTQYF | TGTGCCAGCTCCCCCGGGACAGGGGTTGCAGATACGCAGTATTTT
. | TRBJ2-7 | TRBD2 | TRBV4-1 | CASSQGLAGLGEQYF | TGCGCCAGCAGCCAAGGACTAGCGGGGCTGGGGGAGCAGTACTTC